These 30 T cell receptor beta chains originate from one sample sequenced in a study of identifying expanded T cells in peripheral blood. Repertoires were generated with immunoSEQ multiplex PCR, while TCRdb's copy carries only in-frame clones and drops some. Of roughly 56,000 clones detected, around 86% appear once; the ten largest clones hold about a sixth. The source material was blood. The receptors shown here come from a person between 18 and 69 years old in good health.

The CDR3 region is CASSLGAGNGYTF. For the CDR3, the DNA is TGTGCCAGCAGCTTAGGGGCCGGGAATGGCTACACCTTC. The J gene is TRBJ1-2, the V gene TRBV7-8; D gene uncertain. The CDR3 is 13 residues long. Trimming shortened V by 1 base and J by 6 bases, and 9 bases separated the two germline ends. Germline-derived CDR1 and CDR2 are SGHVS and FQNEAQ. Combining the CDR3 with reference TRBV7-8 and TRBJ1-2 gives the whole variable domain GAGVSQSPRYKVAKRGQDVALRCDPISGHVSLFWYQQALGQGPEFLTYFQNEAQLDKSGLPSDRFFAERPEGSVSTLKIQRTQQEDSAVYLCASSLGAGNGYTFGSGTRLTVV.

This chain connects TRBV11-2 to TRBJ2-7, with 9 positions matching TRBD2. V shed 4 bases and J 0 bases; nucleotides not matched to a gene: 4. The length of the CDR3 is 15 residues. CDR1 is SGHAT and CDR2 is FQNNGV in the germline V gene. The CDR3 reads CASSSQREVSYEQYF. The CDR3 DNA reads as TGTGCCAGCAGCTCCCAGCGGGAGGTCTCCTACGAGCAGTACTTC.

This clone showed up just a few times. This chain uses TRBV11-3 with TRBJ2-3, with 8 positions matching TRBD2. Germline CDR1 and CDR2: SGHNT and YENEEA. The J segment lost 6 bases and the V segment lost 5 bases, leaving 7 bases of the junction unmatched. The CDR3 is 14 residues long. CDR3 loop: CASSDSGDGDTQYF. The CDR3 DNA is TGTGCCAGCAGCGATAGCGGGGACGGGGATACGCAGTATTTT.

A single count supports this clone. The genes are TRBV18 and TRBJ1-4, with 7 bases identical to TRBD1. Germline trimming cut 6 bases from V and 8 bases from J; bases unmatched to any gene: 6. CDR1 and CDR2 (germline): KGHSH, LQKENI. The length of the CDR3 is 13 residues. DNA for the CDR3: TGTGCCAGCTCCAGGGGGGGTGAAGAAAAACTGTTTTTT. Encoded protein: CASSRGGEEKLFF.

This clone was seen only once. The junction shows a germline mismatch at one end, possibly a read error. V and J are TRBV13 and TRBJ2-1; D may match TRBD1 or TRBD2 (7 bases each). The CDR3 length is 12 residues. The V gene's germline CDR1 is PRHDT and CDR2 FYEKMQ (reference sequence). The CDR3 reads CASSQGGLAELF. The CDR3 DNA is TGTGCCAGCAGCCAAGGGGGCCTAGCGGAGCTCTTC.

The chain has TRBV10-3 and TRBJ1-1; no clear D gene. Germline V lookup: CDR1 ENHRY, CDR2 SYGVKD. V was cut by 4 bases and J by 0 bases, with 18 bases left in between. This CDR3 is 17 amino acids long. Here the CDR3 reads CAISAPESRRMNTEAFF. The DNA for the CDR3 is TGTGCCATCAGTGCCCCCGAAAGCCGAAGGATGAACACTGAAGCTTTCTTT.

The CDR3 region has the DNA TGTGCCAGCACCCAAACAGGGTTAGAGCTGTTTTTT. Its protein is CASTQTGLELFF. This chain links TRBV2 with TRBJ2-2; D perhaps matches TRBD1 (6 bases). The V and J ends lost 7 bases and 11 bases respectively, with 14 bases between them. CDR1 and CDR2 (germline): SNHLY, FYNNEI. The CDR3 consists of 12 residues.

The V and J genes are TRBV2 and TRBJ2-5; D ambiguous. Trimming removed 7 bases at V and 3 bases at J, with 9 bases between. CDR1 is SNHLY, CDR2 FYNNEI, per germline. CDR3 size: 12 residues. The CDR3 region is CASKGLKETQYF. DNA for the CDR3: TGTGCCAGCAAAGGTCTCAAAGAGACCCAGTACTTC.

The chain has TRBV9 and TRBJ2-2; the D is unclear. Per germline, CDR1 SGDLS and CDR2 YYNGEE. The CDR3 consists of 13 residues. V lost 0 bases and J 9 bases, leaving 9 bases between the germline ends. This CDR3 is CASSVGDRRELFF. CDR3 sequence (DNA): TGTGCCAGCAGCGTAGGCGACCGCCGGGAGCTGTTTTTT.

The V gene is TRBV5-4, the J gene TRBJ2-1, with 7 bases matching TRBD1. This CDR3 has 13 residues. V dropped 0 bases and J dropped 9; count of bases not matched to a gene: 3. The germline V gene has CDR1 SGHNT and CDR2 YYREEE (reference sequence). In nucleotides, the CDR3 is TGTGCCAGCAGCTTGGACAGGGGCATTGAGCAGTTCTTC. It yields the protein CASSLDRGIEQFF. The variable domain in full, with the rest retrieved from reference TRBV5-4 and TRBJ2-1, is ETGVTQSPTHLIKTRGQQVTLRCSSQSGHNTVSWYQQALGQGPQFIFQYYREEENGRGNFPPRFSGLQFPNYSSELNVNALELDDSALYLCASSLDRGIEQFFGPGTRLTVL.

The chain is built from TRBV7-3 and TRBJ2-2; 7 nucleotides agree with TRBD2. CDR1 and CDR2 (germline): SGHTA, FQGTGA. The CDR3 loop spans 17 amino acids. V lost 1 base to trimming and J lost 1 base; unmatched junction nucleotides: 6. The CDR3 sequence is CASSLRTPSGNTGELFF. The CDR3 DNA reads as TGTGCCAGCAGCTTAAGAACCCCTAGCGGGAACACCGGGGAGCTGTTTTTT.

V gene TRBV14 combines with J gene TRBJ1-1; 7 bases match TRBD1. The CDR3 is 15 residues long. V shed 2 bases, J shed 7 bases, and the junction held 10 bases outside the gene matches. CDR1 and CDR2 from the germline V gene are SGHDN and FVKESK. The CDR3 DNA sequence: TGTGCCAGCAGCCAAATAACCCACAGGGGTTATGAAGCTTTCTTT. It is translated as CASSQITHRGYEAFF.

The V gene is TRBV14, the J gene TRBJ2-3; no firm D call. CDR1 is SGHDN, CDR2 FVKESK, per germline. CDR3 length: 13 amino acids. Trimming removed 0 bases from V and 14 bases from J, with 15 bases in between. In nucleotides, the CDR3 is TGTGCCAGCAGCCAAGACTGGCCACCCGCGGTGTATTTT. As protein: CASSQDWPPAVYF.

V usage is TRBV10-3 and J usage is TRBJ1-1, with D perhaps TRBD1 (5 bases). Germline values: CDR1 ENHRY, CDR2 SYGVKD. V shed 6 bases and J shed 2 bases, with 13 bases lying between them. The CDR3 extends over 14 amino acids. The CDR3 DNA reads as TGTGCCATCAGCCTGGGACCGGGAAACACTGAAGCTTTCTTT. This translates into CAISLGPGNTEAFF.

This chain joins TRBV9 and TRBJ1-2, with 8 positions matching TRBD1. Trimming removed 0 bases from V and 8 bases from J; junction bases left unmatched: 0. The germline CDR1 and CDR2 sequences are SGDLS and YYNGEE. This CDR3 contains 12 residues. CDR3 nucleotide sequence: TGTGCCAGCAGCGTAGGACAGGGGGGCTACACCTTC. Amino acid sequence: CASSVGQGGYTF.

The chain links TRBV21-1 to TRBJ1-4; the table's TRBD1 call for D was not verified on the DNA. TRBV21-1 has pseudogene status. This CDR3 spans 15 amino acids. CDR3 DNA: TGTGCCAGCAGCAAAGGTGGACAGGGGAATGAAAAACTGTTTTTT. It specifies CASSKGGQGNEKLFF.

V and J are TRBV6-6 and TRBJ1-2; weak D call: TRBD1 (5 bases). The germline V and J ends were trimmed by 6 bases and 5 bases, with 10 bases remaining between them. The germline V gene encodes CDR1 MNHNY and CDR2 SVGAGI (reference sequence). The CDR3 runs 12 residues. The CDR3 DNA reads as TGTGCCAGCAGCGGACAAACATATGGCTACACCTTC. It encodes CASSGQTYGYTF.

V gene TRBV2 combines with J gene TRBJ1-1; a possible D gene is TRBD1 (6 bases). This CDR3 spans 15 amino acids. The germline V and J ends were trimmed by 7 bases and 7 bases, with 22 bases remaining between them. Per germline, CDR1 SNHLY and CDR2 FYNNEI. The CDR3 here is CASKGRLGRGGEAFF. The CDR3 coding sequence is TGTGCCAGCAAGGGTCGATTGGGCAGGGGTGGTGAAGCTTTCTTT.

CDR3 sequence: CASSLGQGANEKLFF. In nucleotides, the CDR3 is TGTGCCAGCAGCTTAGGACAGGGGGCTAATGAAAAACTGTTTTTT. The J gene is TRBJ1-4, the V gene TRBV7-9; 9 bases align to TRBD1. The length of the CDR3 is 15 residues. V lost 1 base and J lost 3; bases outside the gene matches: 0. Per germline, CDR1 SEHNR and CDR2 FQNEAQ (reference sequence).

This chain uses TRBV5-4 with TRBJ2-1, with a tentative D call TRBD2 (7 bases). V gave up 3 bases and J gave up 2 bases, with 12 bases separating them. The germline gives CDR1 SGHNT, CDR2 YYREEE (reference sequence). The CDR3 spans 15 residues. CDR3 DNA sequence: TGTGCCAGCAGCTGGACTAGGGGGACCTACAATGAGCAGTTCTTC. Its translation is CASSWTRGTYNEQFF.

The rearrangement joins TRBV4-2 to TRBJ2-5; unclear D gene. Trimming removed 5 bases at V and 5 bases at J, with 9 bases between. The CDR3 runs to 12 residues. From germline, CDR1 is LGHNA and CDR2 YNFKEQ. Here the CDR3 reads CASSDNSETQYF. CDR3 coding DNA: TGTGCCAGCAGCGATAACTCGGAGACCCAGTACTTC.

V is TRBV18 and J is TRBJ1-1; the D is unclear. Germline CDR1 reads KGHSH; CDR2 reads LQKENI. Trimming took 3 bases from V and 2 from J, leaving 13 bases between them. The CDR3 spans 15 residues. DNA of the CDR3: TGTGCCAGCTCACCGTCTGCAGGAACAAACACTGAAGCTTTCTTT. Protein: CASSPSAGTNTEAFF.

The CDR3 DNA sequence: TGTGCCACCCAAAAGGGACGGAGTGAAAAACTGTTTTTT. Its protein product is CATQKGRSEKLFF. The rearrangement uses TRBV2 and TRBJ1-4, with a possible D match to TRBD1 (5 bases). Germline CDR1 is SNHLY and CDR2 is FYNNEI. The CDR3 spans 13 residues. With 10 bases removed from V and 7 bases from J, the gap between germline ends came to 16 bases.

This clone was observed a single time. The J gene is TRBJ2-1, the V gene TRBV30, with 9 bases identical to TRBD2. V trimming: 0 bases; J trimming: 6 bases; junction bases outside the gene matches: 6. The CDR3 has 15 residues. Per germline, CDR1 GTSNPN and CDR2 SVGIG (reference sequence). The DNA of the CDR3 is TGTGCCTGGAGTGTAGCGGGAGGCGCGACCAATGAGCAGTTCTTC. It encodes CAWSVAGGATNEQFF. Combining the CDR3 with reference TRBV30 and TRBJ2-1 gives the whole variable domain SQTIHQWPATLVQPVGSPLSLECTVEGTSNPNLYWYRQAAGRGLQLLFYSVGIGQISSEVPQNLSASRPQDRQFILSSKKLLLSDSGFYLCAWSVAGGATNEQFFGPGTRLTVL.

The rearrangement uses TRBV27 and TRBJ2-7, with 9 bases lining up with TRBD1. The germline CDR1 and CDR2 sequences are MNHEY and SMNVEV (reference sequence). V shed 1 base and J 6 bases; nucleotides not matched to a gene: 7. The CDR3 has 15 amino acids. The CDR3 region has the DNA TGTGCCAGCAGTTTATTAGGGACAGGGTTGGCCGAGCAGTACGTC. It codes for CASSLLGTGLAEQYV.

The J gene is TRBJ1-2, the V gene TRBV9; no reliable D call. The V gene lost 3 bases and the J gene lost 7 bases, with 4 bases spanning the gap. Per germline, CDR1 SGDLS and CDR2 YYNGEE. The CDR3 spans 10 residues. CDR3 sequence reads: CASSGGGYTF. The CDR3 nucleotides read TGTGCCAGCAGCGGAGGTGGCTACACCTTC.

The chain joins TRBV5-1 to TRBJ2-1; D might be TRBD2 (5 bases). This CDR3 is built from 18 residues. Germline values: CDR1 SGHRS, CDR2 YFSETQ. Trimming took 0 bases from V and 0 from J, leaving 16 bases between them. Written as DNA, the CDR3 is TGCGCCAGCAGCTTGGGGCGGGCTACCTTGAGCTCCTACAATGAGCAGTTCTTC. Translating gives CASSLGRATLSSYNEQFF.

In this sample, this clone turned up once. This sequence joins TRBV11-3 and TRBJ2-1, with D maybe TRBD2 (6 bases). CDR1 is SGHNT and CDR2 is YENEEA in the germline V gene. The length of the CDR3 is 12 residues. Trimming removed 8 bases at V and 7 bases at J, with 12 bases between. The CDR3 DNA is TGTGCCAGCCGGCGGGGTAGTAATGAGCAGTTCTTC. Encoded protein: CASRRGSNEQFF.

This chain joins TRBV5-1 and TRBJ2-5; tentative D call: TRBD2 (6 bases). CDR1 SGHRS and CDR2 YFSETQ come from the germline V gene. This CDR3 is built from 16 residues. V was cut by 0 bases and J by 2 bases, with 14 bases left in between. This CDR3 reads CASSLGGGANQETQYF. In DNA, the CDR3 is TGCGCCAGCAGCTTGGGTGGCGGGGCTAATCAAGAGACCCAGTACTTC.

The chain is built from TRBV5-1 and TRBJ2-7, with D possibly TRBD2 on 6 matching bases. The CDR3 contains 13 residues. With 1 base removed from V and 3 bases from J, the gap between germline ends came to 8 bases. The germline CDR1 and CDR2 sequences are SGHRS and YFSETQ. The CDR3 region has the DNA TGCGCCAGCAGCTTGACTAGCAACTACGAGCAGTACTTC. Residues: CASSLTSNYEQYF.